A single sample gave rise to the 26 T cell receptor beta chains below, sequenced in a study of OX40 agonist ivuxolimab in advanced cancers. Sequencing used immunoSEQ multiplex PCR; TCRdb keeps in-frame clones, though not all of them. The data show around 120,000 clones, around 91% seen once. Here the sequenced sample was CD4+ or CD8+ T cells sorted from blood, taken in a trial of the OX40 agonist ivuxolimab. The source is an adult with an advanced solid tumor such as melanoma, head and neck, liver or kidney cancer.

The rearrangement uses TRBV7-3 and TRBJ1-1, with 7 positions matching TRBD1. Germline values: CDR1 SGHTA, CDR2 FQGTGA. The V and J ends lost 4 bases and 5 bases, in that order; junction bases with no gene match: 7. The CDR3 consists of 14 residues. The CDR3: CASSSTPRGTEAFF. Here the CDR3 DNA reads TGTGCCAGCAGCTCGACTCCCAGGGGGACTGAAGCTTTCTTT. Complete variable domain (other parts from reference TRBV7-3 and TRBJ1-1): GAGVSQTPSNKVTEKGKYVELRCDPISGHTALYWYRQSLGQGPEFLIYFQGTGAADDSGLPNDRFFAVRPEGSVSTLKIQRTERGDSAVYLCASSSTPRGTEAFFGQGTRLTVV.

The chain recombines TRBV28 with TRBJ2-1; D is undetermined. V dropped 1 base and J dropped 8 bases, with 3 bases sitting between them. CDR3 length: 11 residues. CDR1 is MDHEN and CDR2 is SYDVKM in the germline V gene. CDR3 nucleotides: TGTGCCAGCAGTTTATCAGATGAGCAGTTCTTC. It specifies CASSLSDEQFF.

This rearrangement joins TRBV5-6 to TRBJ1-6; 8 bases are shared with TRBD1. The length of the CDR3 is 14 residues. The V and J ends lost 4 bases and 6 bases, in that order; junction bases with no gene match: 3. Germline CDR1 is SGHDT and CDR2 is YYEEEE. The CDR3 DNA reads TGTGCCAGCAGCCAGGGACAGGTTAATTCACCCCTCCACTTT. It codes for CASSQGQVNSPLHF.

This chain uses TRBV30 with TRBJ1-1, with TRBD1 matching 8 bases. This CDR3 region has 12 residues. Germline-derived CDR1 and CDR2 are GTSNPN and SVGIG (reference sequence). J lost 1 base, V lost 5 bases, and 0 bases had no gene match. CDR3 in DNA: TGTGCCTGGGGGACAGGGAACACTGAAGCTTTCTTT. Translating gives CAWGTGNTEAFF.

V gene TRBV19 combines with J gene TRBJ2-5; D is uncertain. V was clipped by 5 bases and J by 3 bases, with 13 bases between them. CDR1 and CDR2 from the germline V gene are LNHDA and SQIVND (reference sequence). The CDR3 runs to 14 residues. The CDR3 loop is CASSLAARKETQYF. As DNA, the CDR3 is TGTGCCAGTAGTTTGGCAGCCCGAAAAGAGACCCAGTACTTC.

J is TRBJ2-1 and V is TRBV11-3; tentatively, D is TRBD2 (6 bases). This CDR3 has 20 amino acids. Trimming took 7 bases from V and 8 from J, leaving 36 bases between them. Germline V CDR1 and CDR2: SGHNT, YENEEA. CDR3 bases: TGTGCCAGCATACCTCTAAATTCGGGGCTAGCGAAGTTTGTATATTATGAGCAGTTCTTC. It yields the protein CASIPLNSGLAKFVYYEQFF.

The chain has TRBV6-5 and TRBJ1-5, with D possibly being TRBD1 (5 bases). V was clipped by 7 bases and J by 0 bases, with 10 bases between them. In germline, CDR1 is MNHEY, CDR2 SVGAGI. The CDR3 is 14 residues long. CDR3: CASMGLSSNQPQHF. The CDR3 DNA sequence: TGTGCCAGCATGGGACTGAGTAGCAATCAGCCCCAGCATTTT.

The genes are TRBV4-3 and TRBJ2-3, with TRBD2 matching 9 bases. Trimming at V came to 2 bases and at J to 7 bases, leaving 7 bases not matched to a gene. The CDR3 covers 15 residues. Germline V gene lookup returns CDR1 LGHNA and CDR2 YSLEER. This CDR3 reads CASSQIAGGPYTQYF. The DNA of the CDR3 is TGCGCCAGCAGCCAAATTGCGGGGGGGCCATATACGCAGTATTTT.

The J gene is TRBJ1-3, the V gene TRBV15; no clear D. Per the germline V gene, CDR1 is LNHNV and CDR2 is YYDKDF (reference sequence). The CDR3 loop spans 16 amino acids. V lost 4 bases to trimming and J lost 4 bases, with 17 bases between them. CDR3 protein: CATSKGGPRGGNTIYF. The CDR3 DNA sequence: TGTGCCACCAGCAAGGGAGGGCCGCGCGGCGGAAACACCATATATTTT.

V gene TRBV7-2 combines with J gene TRBJ1-2, with D possibly matching TRBD1 (6 bases). The V gene's germline CDR1 is SGHTA and CDR2 FQGNSA. V was trimmed by 5 bases and J by 8 bases, leaving 15 bases between them. The CDR3 extends over 13 amino acids. The chain's CDR3 is CASSPGQGRGYTF. The CDR3, as DNA: TGTGCCAGCAGCCCAGGGCAGGGGCGAGGCTACACCTTC.

The J gene is TRBJ2-1, the V gene TRBV4-3; a weak D match, TRBD2 (7 bases). The ends were cut back, 0 bases at V and 4 bases at J, with 10 bases in the middle. The CDR3 has 15 residues. CDR1 LGHNA and CDR2 YSLEER come from the germline V gene. CDR3 amino acids: CASSQEAGAYNEQFF. CDR3 DNA sequence: TGCGCCAGCAGCCAAGAGGCGGGGGCGTACAATGAGCAGTTCTTC.

The V and J genes are TRBV18 and TRBJ2-3; D is unresolved. This CDR3 is 16 amino acids long. V was clipped by 8 bases and J by 0 bases, with 18 bases between them. Germline V CDR1 and CDR2: KGHSH, LQKENI. CDR3 DNA: TGTGCCAGCCCCTCGACACCTACGGCTAGCACAGATACGCAGTATTTT. Translating it yields CASPSTPTASTDTQYF.

The chain employs TRBV30 and TRBJ1-2; D uncertain. This CDR3 has 11 amino acids. The ends were cut back, 6 bases at V and 0 bases at J, with 5 bases in the middle. Germline loops: CDR1 GTSNPN, CDR2 SVGIG (reference sequence). This chain's CDR3 is CACAANYGYTF. CDR3 sequence (DNA): TGTGCCTGCGCAGCTAACTATGGCTACACCTTC.

The chain uses TRBV6-1 and TRBJ2-3, with a tentative D call TRBD1 (5 bases). Germline values: CDR1 MNHNS, CDR2 SASEGT. The CDR3 is made up of 16 amino acids. V was shortened by 2 bases and J by 1 base, with 13 bases between the two germline ends. Here the CDR3 DNA reads TGTGCCAGCAGTGAAATCCGGTCGACAGGCACAGATACGCAGTATTTT. Translating it yields CASSEIRSTGTDTQYF.

CDR3 loop: CASSLGGEGGEKLFF. As DNA, the CDR3 is TGTGCCAGCAGTTTAGGGGGTGAAGGAGGAGAAAAACTGTTTTTT. This chain links TRBV28 with TRBJ1-4, with D perhaps matching TRBD1 (5 bases). V dropped 2 bases and J dropped 8 bases, with 15 bases sitting between them. The CDR3 contains 15 residues. Looked up from germline, CDR1 is MDHEN and CDR2 is SYDVKM. The full variable domain, its missing parts supplied by reference TRBV28 and TRBJ1-4, is DVKVTQSSRYLVKRTGEKVFLECVQDMDHENMFWYRQDPGLGLRLIYFSYDVKMKEKGDIPEGYSVSREKKERFSLILESASTNQTSMYLCASSLGGEGGEKLFFGSGTQLSVL.

The rearrangement joins TRBV6-1 to TRBJ2-1, with 9 nucleotides matching TRBD2. J gave up 10 bases and V 10 bases, and 17 bases lay outside the gene matches. Germline V gene data show CDR1 as MNHNS and CDR2 as SASEGT. There are 15 residues in the CDR3. The DNA of the CDR3 is TGTGCCACATACTTAGACGCGGGGGGGCCCAGGGAGCAGTTCTTC. Translated, it gives CATYLDAGGPREQFF.

The V and J genes are TRBV28 and TRBJ1-2; D call uncertain. Germline V lookup: CDR1 MDHEN, CDR2 SYDVKM. This CDR3 region has 12 residues. V was pared by 3 bases and J by 6 bases, with 8 bases between. In DNA, the CDR3 is TGTGCCAGCAGTTTGACGGAGAATGGCTACACCTTC. Translating gives CASSLTENGYTF.

This clone has just a few counts. The chain couples TRBV7-9 to TRBJ1-1; tentative D call: TRBD1 (6 bases). This CDR3 spans 14 amino acids. Trimming left V 3 bases short and J 1 base short, with 9 bases between. In germline, CDR1 is SEHNR, CDR2 FQNEAQ (reference sequence). CDR3: CASSLGAQNTEAFF. DNA of the CDR3: TGTGCCAGCAGCTTGGGGGCCCAGAACACTGAAGCTTTCTTT.

The chain has TRBV19 and TRBJ1-2; 7 positions match TRBD1. Germline V gene lookup returns CDR1 LNHDA and CDR2 SQIVND (reference sequence). V was clipped by 6 bases and J by 2 bases; unmatched bases: 12. This CDR3 comprises 16 residues. DNA for the CDR3: TGTGCCAGTAGGGCCATATCACAGGGGATCAACTATGGCTACACCTTC. Encoded protein: CASRAISQGINYGYTF.

The chain employs TRBV5-5 and TRBJ2-5, with unresolved D. The germline gives CDR1 SGHKS, CDR2 YYEKEE (reference sequence). The ends were cut back, 4 bases at V and 1 base at J, with 14 bases in the middle. The length of the CDR3 is 15 residues. This chain's CDR3 is CASSRRHAAQETQYF. Written as DNA, the CDR3 is TGTGCCAGCAGCCGCCGACACGCAGCCCAAGAGACCCAGTACTTC.

This rearrangement joins TRBV6-6 to TRBJ2-5; 12 nucleotides match TRBD2. With V trimmed by 6 bases and J by 7 bases, 9 bases remained unmatched. CDR1 MNHNY and CDR2 SVGAGI come from the germline V gene (reference sequence). This CDR3 has 15 amino acids. The CDR3 loop reads CASSLLAGGKVTQYF. The CDR3 coding sequence is TGTGCCAGCAGCTTACTAGCGGGGGGTAAGGTGACCCAGTACTTC.

The chain recombines TRBV5-1 with TRBJ1-2; D gene ambiguous. The CDR3 extends over 15 amino acids. V was trimmed by 0 bases and J by 5 bases, leaving 14 bases between them. Germline V CDR1 and CDR2: SGHRS, YFSETQ. This chain's CDR3 is CASSLGRGEMYGYTF. The CDR3 DNA reads TGCGCCAGCAGCTTGGGGCGGGGAGAGATGTATGGCTACACCTTC.

V is TRBV27 and J is TRBJ1-6; D uncertain. This CDR3 contains 13 residues. The V and J ends lost 5 bases and 2 bases respectively, with 4 bases between them. CDR1 MNHEY and CDR2 SMNVEV come from the germline V gene (reference sequence). Here the CDR3 DNA reads TGTGCCAGCAGTAACGCCTATAATTCACCCCTCCACTTT. It codes for CASSNAYNSPLHF.

The chain recombines TRBV6-1 with TRBJ2-2; D is possibly TRBD1 (5 bases). V gave up 6 bases and J gave up 1 base, with 12 bases separating them. The CDR3 is made up of 15 amino acids. The germline V gene encodes CDR1 MNHNS and CDR2 SASEGT. The CDR3 loop reads CASSLKDRNTGELFF. The CDR3 coding sequence is TGTGCCAGCAGCCTAAAAGACAGGAACACCGGGGAGCTGTTTTTT.

This sequence joins TRBV5-4 and TRBJ1-4; D might be TRBD1 (6 bases). V was trimmed by 3 bases and J by 6 bases, leaving 15 bases between them. The CDR3 sequence is 15 residues long. Germline CDR1 is SGHNT and CDR2 is YYREEE (reference sequence). The CDR3 DNA follows: TGTGCCAGCAGCTCGTCAGGGGCCCTATATGAAAAACTGTTTTTT. Encoded protein: CASSSSGALYEKLFF.

This chain uses TRBV5-3 with TRBJ1-5, with D possibly matching TRBD1 (6 bases). TRBV5-3 is marked as an open reading frame, function uncertain. The CDR3 consists of 12 residues. V lost 9 bases to trimming and J lost 6 bases, with 13 bases between them. The CDR3 protein is CATSVGAQPQHF. The CDR3 DNA is TGTGCCACTAGCGTGGGGGCTCAGCCCCAGCATTTT.